This T cell receptor beta chain was observed in a study of cytomegalovirus exposure and HLA in healthy donors. Study-level background: Among the 300 to 400 donors who were genotyped, approximately 84% fell in the genetic ancestry cluster that is associated with self-reported Caucasian donors. Overall study findings and caveats: With DRB1 most and HLA-C fewest, TCR association rates differed between HLA loci in a later analysis.

This CDR3 contains 15 residues. The V gene end was trimmed by 1 base and the J gene end by 6 bases; junction bases not matched to a gene: 7. Germline V CDR1 and CDR2: LGHNA, YSLEER. This clone was seen a single time. The antigen is unknown. PCR employed 60 Vbeta and 13 Jbeta primers. This table comes from immunoSEQ multiplex PCR, and its TCRdb copy is limited to in-frame clones, with some not included. Of around 150,000 clones listed, roughly 80% are singletons. The TCR sequence derives from a human donor in good health. The sequencing sample was made of PBMCs. The chain uses TRBV4-3 and TRBJ2-7; 9 positions match TRBD1. The CDR3 DNA sequence: TGCGCCAGCAGCCAAGCATGGACAGGGGCCCGCGAGCAGTACTTC. It yields the protein CASSQAWTGAREQYF.